This T cell receptor (beta chain) derives from a study of T cell responses to AZD1222 COVID-19 vaccine. Here immunoSEQ multiplex PCR was the method, and the copy in TCRdb shows in-frame clones only, minus some. In the table there are about 130,000 clones, 89% of which are singletons. CDR1 SGHTS and CDR2 YDEGEE come from the germline V gene. The CDR3 totals 13 residues. V lost 1 base, J lost 5 bases, and 9 bases lay in between. This chain joins TRBV5-8 and TRBJ1-1; D is unresolved. This TCR was recovered from an adult who received the AZD1222 COVID-19 vaccine. The starting material was peripheral blood, obtained 28 days after the second AZD1222 dose. As DNA, the CDR3 is TGTGCCAGCAGCTTGAGCAGAGGGACTGAAGCTTTCTTT. It yields the protein CASSLSRGTEAFF.